The sequence of this TCR beta chain was determined in a study of cytomegalovirus exposure and HLA in healthy donors (dated by TCRdb to 2016 to 2017). For the wider study: An earlier analysis of some 550 of the donors reported approximately 270 Gb of sequence data and around 110 million unique TCR beta sequences from about 200 million T cells. Rather than drawing on any new phenotypic data, the later analysis identified candidate immune exposures from TCR beta sequences and the way those sequences occurred across donors. A later analysis re-analyzed previously published TCR beta repertoires from roughly 630 donors and added high-resolution HLA genotyping to study TCR occurrence patterns. Approximately 300 gigabases of sequencing data and approximately 92 million unique TCR sequences made up an early release that covered about 640 HLA-typed donors. Across 398 genotyped donors of the cohort, an average of roughly 230,000 unique TCR beta nucleotide sequences per donor were sequenced, and roughly 20% of those sequences were non-productive. Of the roughly 390 genotyped donors, 75% to 85% were placed in the genetic ancestry cluster associated with self-reported Caucasian donors. Alongside the repertoire data, information on donor age, sex, ethnicity and CMV serostatus was compiled. Typing coverage varied by locus: roughly 629-630 donors for A, B, C, DRB1 and DQB1; roughly 520 for DQA1; more than 600 for DPA1; approximately 490 for DPB1. The aim of the study was to test whether cataloging public T cell receptors could identify signatures of past pathogen exposure. To decide whether each TCR beta V gene segment behaved as functional or pseudogenic, an earlier analysis of approximately 590 of the donors relied on high-throughput TCR beta sequencing. HLA typing included class I and class II loci at four-digit resolution. Using immunosequencing, the study profiled T cell repertoires from 666 subjects and related those repertoires to cytomegalovirus serostatus. About five DR-DQ haplotypes were treated as single units for association and clustering because of strong linkage in the cohort. To predict cytomegalovirus infection status, the study combined high-throughput TCR immunosequencing, statistical association of individual TCRs with disease status, and machine learning. Besides the first cohort of about 730 subjects, a separate validation cohort made up of roughly 130 different subjects was used. A later genetic analysis used genome-wide SNP genotypes for about three fifths of the 666 donors, treating that subset as a discovery cohort. Every discovery cohort repertoire had been produced on one sequencing platform.

Only a few counts were recorded for this clone. The clone's antigen remains unknown. Base qualities are not recorded, but no much larger clone differs from it by a single base. In total, 500 to 700 healthy bone marrow donors made up the cohort. Cohort members were all nominally healthy when sampled, although unrecorded immune exposures were likely present. The donor tested CMV seropositive and was one of the 289 seropositive cohort members. Each donor provided a peripheral blood sample, and peripheral blood mononuclear cells were used for TCR beta sequencing. The Qiagen DNeasy Blood Extraction Kit was used to extract genomic DNA from the blood cell samples. The library was prepared using the immunoSEQ multiplex PCR assay. For the multiplex PCR, a mixture combining 60 forward primers for TCR Vbeta segments and 13 reverse primers for TCR Jbeta segments was used. The CDR3 region of rearranged TCR beta genes was amplified from genomic DNA by a multiplex PCR assay. The amplified TCR beta libraries were sequenced on the Illumina HiSeq System as 87-base-pair reads. The paper's processing steps were these. A later analysis tallied about 77 million unique TCR beta chains across the 666 repertoires, and around 12 million of those chains were shared by two or more donors. Raw reads were error-corrected and collapsed into unique sequences with a nearest-neighbor algorithm that merged closely related sequences to remove PCR and sequencing errors. Alignment of CDR3 sequences to IMGT reference sequences was used to assign V, D and J gene segments. For a sequence to be retained, a match of at least six nucleotides was required to both a V gene segment and a J gene segment. A rearrangement counted as productive if the CDR3 had no stop codons and remained in frame with V and J, and every other rearrangement counted as non-productive. Following IMGT convention, CDR3 was defined as the stretch from the second conserved V-encoded cysteine to the conserved J-encoded phenylalanine. In an earlier analysis of just under 600 of the donors, sequences lacking an unambiguous match to a single V gene segment were excluded. In an earlier analysis of 587 of the donors, a V segment was called functional when productive rearrangements were above 56.7%, and segregating when the standard deviation between donors exceeded 5%. A statistical classification framework was built to diagnose cytomegalovirus status from the catalog of TCR beta chain sequences. In a later analysis, TCR nucleotide sequences were compared against IMGT/GENE-DB human TR gene sequences so that V and J genes could be assigned. Using the TCRdist pipeline, a later analysis assigned CDR3 sequences along with most-parsimonious VDJ recombination scenarios. In a later analysis, every TCR beta chain was defined by the combination of its CDR3 amino acid sequence and its V-gene family, and reads without a unique V-gene family were dropped. As a way to deal with suspected cross-contamination and a sequencing artifact, a later analysis dropped 450 to 600 nucleotide sequences that were highly shared and had low generation probability. In a later analysis, a clonal expansion index was calculated for each public chain from normalized within-repertoire ranks of inferred template counts. In a later analysis, generation probabilities were computed with a VDJ recombination model fitted to out-of-frame rearrangements, and the resulting probabilities were checked against IGoR. Hypergeometric tests were used in a later analysis to score TCR-TCR, TCR-HLA and TCR-CMV co-occurrence, with a repertoire-size bias correction applied to the TCR pairs. False discovery rates were estimated in a later analysis by permuting HLA or CMV assignments 20 times. In a later analysis, co-occurring TCRs were grouped using DBSCAN, and TCRdist sequence similarity was added for clustering within HLA-allele-positive subsets. Co-occurrence clustering excluded repertoires with fewer than 30,000 or more than 120,000 public chains, plus five with anomalous nucleotide sharing. TCRdb took this table from immuneACCESS and kept in-frame rearrangements with V and J called. Such tables lack part of the clones; where checked against another copy, unresolved V genes explain under half of the gap, and the rest is unexplained. From that table come the V and J calls and clone size; the DNA was used to work out D and trimming. The sample table records approximately 100,000 clones; around 85% of these occur just once. The top ten hold around 7% of the sample.

The germline V gene encodes CDR1 MGHRA and CDR2 YSYEKL. V loses 2 bases of germline sequence and J loses 3 bases, and the interval between the two ends is 13 bases. From cysteine to phenylalanine, the CDR3 is 15 amino acids long. Only the CDR3 DNA stays, 45 bases, in frame from base 1. On the study overall, not on this receptor specifically: Several of the top co-occurrence clusters appeared to be linked to parvovirus B19, influenza, CMV and Epstein-Barr virus, according to a later analysis. Some IMGT-functional V segments, including TRBV6-2 and TRBV6-3, could not be distinguished by the 87-base-pair reads and were therefore excluded. Strong co-occurrence of HLA alleles, especially DR and DQ, made assigning TCR associations to individual alleles difficult. Cytomegalovirus status was reported to be diagnosed by the classifier with high specificity and sensitivity in both the original and validation cohorts. In vitro tests confirmed that a few of the cytomegalovirus-associated TCR beta chains recognize cytomegalovirus antigens. A further reported finding was that TCR beta sequences accurately predicted the HLA-A and HLA-B alleles for most subjects in the first cohort. A cluster of highly shared sequence variants was judged likely to represent a technical artifact of the sequencing pipeline. CMV serostatus was the only immune exposure information available for the cohort. In a later analysis, HLA-associated TCR beta chains showed more clonal expansion and lower generation probabilities than non-associated chains that were equally common. In a later analysis, most CMV-associated TCR beta chains were found to appear HLA-restricted, with HLA associations seemingly driven largely by CMV exposure. HLA typing was unavailable for some donors at each locus, so association tests used only the typed subset. It was suggested by the authors that the approach could potentially be generalized to other disease states and immunological phenotypes. Because counts were too low, about 17 rarely observed V segments, including chromosome 9 orphons, were excluded from the earlier analysis of 587 of the donors. The presence/absence analyses assumed that sequencing depth was roughly uniform across donors, and that assumption may not be true. In a later genetic analysis, a missense DCLRE1C variant was associated with V-gene and J-gene trimming of TCR beta chains, and the association was replicated in an independent cohort. Linkage disequilibrium might explain the correlated functional status among segregating V segments, but an unknown experimental factor could not be excluded. Across donors, most TCR sequences were observed very rarely, whereas some public TCRs were present in many individuals. A later genetic analysis reported fewer N-insertions in productive TCRs among donors in an Asian-associated ancestry cluster than the roughly 700-donor mean. In an earlier analysis of about 600 of the donors, most TCR beta V segments appeared in productive rearrangements about 90% or about 30% of the time, broadly matching IMGT annotations. In a later analysis, the rate of TCR association differed among HLA loci, with DRB1 alleles having the most associated TCRs and HLA-C alleles having the fewest. The cohort was sequenced for TCR beta chains only, and without alpha or paired-chain data the features that could be detected were limited. In the study, approximately 150 TCR beta chains were listed as associated with cytomegalovirus. Specific HLA alleles were associated with 15,000 to 20,000 TCR beta sequences at a false discovery rate of 0.05 in a later analysis.

The receptor's source is a man aged 35 to 55 in good health and CMV-seropositive. The chain is encoded by TRBV4-1 joined to TRBJ1-1; TRBD1 is possibly the D segment (6 matching bases). The sample taken for sequencing was PBMCs. The CDR3 has the sequence CASSQQTGYYTEAFF. The base sequence is TGCGCCAGCAGCCAACAAACAGGGTACTACACTGAAGCTTTCTTT.